A single sample is the source of the 27 T cell receptor beta chains below, sequenced in a study of cytomegalovirus exposure and HLA in healthy donors. In the PCR, 60 Vbeta and 13 Jbeta primers were used. Here immunoSEQ multiplex PCR was the method, and the copy in TCRdb shows in-frame clones only, minus some. The sample has about 120,000 clones, around 82% seen once. Specimen: PBMCs. These receptor sequences come from a man younger than 40 in good health and CMV-seropositive.

This CDR3 reads CASSSRLAGIQETQYF. DNA for the CDR3: TGTGCCAGCAGCTCCCGACTAGCGGGGATCCAAGAGACCCAGTACTTC. The V call is TRBV5-5, the J call TRBJ2-5; 11 bases are shared with TRBD2. Germline assignment: CDR1 SGHKS and CDR2 YYEKEE (reference sequence). Trimming at V came to 3 bases and at J to 1 base, leaving 5 bases not matched to a gene. The CDR3 loop spans 16 amino acids.

The chain combines TRBV4-1 with TRBJ1-4, with no clear D. CDR3 length equals 13 residues. The ends were cut back, 3 bases at V and 8 bases at J, with 10 bases in the middle. CDR1 is MGHRA, CDR2 YSYEKL, per germline. In DNA form, the CDR3 reads TGCGCCAGCAGCCAGATCGGAGGGGAAAAACTGTTTTTT. This encodes CASSQIGGEKLFF.

The rearrangement uses TRBV7-9 and TRBJ2-5; 8 nucleotides agree with TRBD2. V shed 3 bases, J shed 2 bases, and the junction held 5 bases outside the gene matches. The germline CDR1 and CDR2 sequences are SEHNR and FQNEAQ (reference sequence). The CDR3 covers 15 residues. The CDR3 protein is CASSLSGGRQETQYF. The DNA for the CDR3 is TGTGCCAGCAGCTTGTCGGGAGGGAGGCAAGAGACCCAGTACTTC.

The chain recombines TRBV5-8 with TRBJ2-7; D not certain. This CDR3 has 13 residues. In germline, CDR1 is SGHTS, CDR2 YDEGEE. V was clipped by 0 bases and J by 3 bases, with 7 bases between them. The CDR3 sequence: CASSLGRIYEQYF. The CDR3 DNA reads as TGTGCCAGCAGCTTGGGCAGGATCTACGAGCAGTACTTC.

The chain carries TRBV5-6 and TRBJ2-2; 8 bases agree with TRBD2. Looked up from germline, CDR1 is SGHDT and CDR2 is YYEEEE. The CDR3 is made up of 17 amino acids. J lost 3 bases, V lost 3 bases, and 10 bases had no gene match. CDR3 amino acids: CASSSLRGLADTGELFF. The CDR3 nucleotides read TGTGCCAGCAGCTCCCTTCGCGGACTAGCAGACACCGGGGAGCTGTTTTTT. The full variable domain, its missing parts supplied by reference TRBV5-6 and TRBJ2-2, is DAGVTQSPTHLIKTRGQQVTLRCSPKSGHDTVSWYQQALGQGPQFIFQYYEEEERQRGNFPDRFSGHQFPNYSSELNVNALLLGDSALYLCASSSLRGLADTGELFFGEGSRLTVL.

The DNA for the CDR3 is TGTGCCAGCAGCGCCTTATGGGCGGGAGTTCGTACAGATACGCAGTATTTT. Protein product: CASSALWAGVRTDTQYF. This rearrangement joins TRBV7-8 to TRBJ2-3; TRBD2 matches at 7 bases. The CDR3 has 17 residues. CDR1 SGHVS and CDR2 FQNEAQ come from the germline V gene. Unmatched junction bases numbered 14, after V lost 5 bases and J lost 3 bases.

The sample holds a few counts of this clone. The chain uses TRBV4-3 and TRBJ2-2; 8 bases line up with TRBD1. This CDR3 has 16 residues. In germline, CDR1 is LGHNA, CDR2 YSLEER. V lost 0 bases and J lost 4; bases outside the gene matches: 4. The CDR3 sequence: CASSQDRTGITGELFF. In DNA, the CDR3 is TGCGCCAGCAGCCAAGATCGGACAGGGATCACCGGGGAGCTGTTTTTT.

The rearrangement uses TRBV9 and TRBJ2-5; D possibly corresponds to TRBD1 (6 bases). Germline values: CDR1 SGDLS, CDR2 YYNGEE. Trimming took 2 bases from V and 3 from J, leaving 11 bases between them. The CDR3 is 14 amino acids. CDR3 in DNA: TGTGCCAGCAGCGTGGACACAGGGAAAGAGACCCAGTACTTC. Encoded protein: CASSVDTGKETQYF. Together with reference TRBV9 and TRBJ2-5, the CDR3 gives the full variable domain: DSGVTQTPKHLITATGQRVTLRCSPRSGDLSVYWYQQSLDQGLQFLIQYYNGEERAKGNILERFSAQQFPDLHSELNLSSLELGDSALYFCASSVDTGKETQYFGPGTRLLVL.

The rearrangement uses TRBV4-1 and TRBJ2-7; a weak D match, TRBD2 (6 bases). Germline CDR1 MGHRA, CDR2 YSYEKL. The CDR3 sequence is 15 residues long. With 2 bases removed from V and 6 bases from J, the gap between germline ends came to 17 bases. CDR3: CASSQTPGVPGEQYF. CDR3 DNA: TGCGCCAGCAGCCAAACCCCGGGAGTACCTGGCGAGCAGTACTTC.

The chain recombines TRBV28 with TRBJ2-7, with D possibly being TRBD1 (6 bases). This CDR3 is 13 amino acids long. Trimming cost V 3 bases and J 6 bases, with 12 bases left between them. Germline V gene data show CDR1 as MDHEN and CDR2 as SYDVKM. As DNA, the CDR3 is TGTGCCAGCAGTTTCCCCACAGGGAGCGAGCAGTACTTC. Its protein product is CASSFPTGSEQYF. Full variable domain (missing parts from reference TRBV28 and TRBJ2-7): DVKVTQSSRYLVKRTGEKVFLECVQDMDHENMFWYRQDPGLGLRLIYFSYDVKMKEKGDIPEGYSVSREKKERFSLILESASTNQTSMYLCASSFPTGSEQYFGPGTRLTVT.

The chain employs TRBV27 and TRBJ2-1; 7 nucleotides agree with TRBD2. Germline values: CDR1 MNHEY, CDR2 SMNVEV (reference sequence). This CDR3 has 14 residues. The J segment lost 6 bases and the V segment lost 2 bases, leaving 4 bases of the junction unmatched. The DNA of the CDR3 is TGTGCCAGCAGTTTACCCGGGGGGTTCAATGAGCAGTTCTTC. This gives the protein CASSLPGGFNEQFF.

This clone was counted a few times. This chain connects TRBV29-1 to TRBJ1-1; 7 bases agree with TRBD1. This CDR3 has 14 residues. Germline V gives CDR1 SQVTM, CDR2 ANQGSEA. Losses at the gene ends were 1 base for V and 4 bases for J; bases not matched to a gene: 6. CDR3: CSVEVQGMSTEAFF. The CDR3 DNA reads TGCAGCGTTGAAGTACAGGGGATGAGCACTGAAGCTTTCTTT.

This clone was counted only a few times. This chain connects TRBV10-2 to TRBJ2-3; 8 bases align to TRBD2. Per germline, CDR1 WSHSY and CDR2 SAAADI. This CDR3 region has 15 residues. V dropped 2 bases and J dropped 4; count of bases not matched to a gene: 5. CDR3 bases: TGCGCCAGCAGTGAGAGCGGGAGCAGGGCAGATACGCAGTATTTT. It translates to CASSESGSRADTQYF.

The chain has TRBV4-3 and TRBJ2-1, with 8 bases identical to TRBD2. The CDR3 runs to 18 residues. The V and J ends lost 4 bases and 1 base, in that order; junction bases with no gene match: 12. Germline loops: CDR1 LGHNA, CDR2 YSLEER. CDR3 loop: CASSPGLAGGLSYNEQFF. Written as DNA, the CDR3 is TGCGCCAGCAGCCCAGGGCTAGCGGGTGGGCTTTCCTACAATGAGCAGTTCTTC.

V usage is TRBV7-3 and J usage is TRBJ2-3, with 7 bases fitting TRBD1. The V segment lost 4 bases and the J segment 13 bases; nucleotides outside the gene matches: 14. The CDR3 is 14 amino acids. Germline V gene sequence: CDR1 SGHTA, CDR2 FQGTGA. CDR3 DNA: TGTGCCAGCAGCTATGACTCTAGGGGGACAGTCAAGTATTTT. It is translated as CASSYDSRGTVKYF.

The gene calls are TRBV29-1 and TRBJ1-3, with 8 bases aligning to TRBD1. The trim removed 6 bases at V and 4 bases at J, leaving 2 bases unmatched. The CDR3 covers 12 residues. The germline V gene encodes CDR1 SQVTM and CDR2 ANQGSEA. CDR3 protein: CSVGQGGNTIYF. CDR3 in DNA: TGCAGCGTCGGACAGGGCGGAAACACCATATATTTT.

The chain has TRBV25-1 and TRBJ1-1; D is undetermined. Between the trimmed V and J ends, which lost 8 bases and 7 bases, there was a span of 17 bases. CDR3 length: 13 residues. Germline values: CDR1 MGHDK, CDR2 SYGVNS. This CDR3 is CASSPPRVNEAFF. The CDR3 region has the DNA TGTGCCAGCTCCCCACCCCGGGTGAATGAAGCTTTCTTT.

This clone was seen only a few times. CDR3 sequence (DNA): TGTGCCAGCAGCCCAAGACAGATGAACACTGAAGCTTTCTTT. It specifies CASSPRQMNTEAFF. The rearrangement links TRBV13 to TRBJ1-1; D may be TRBD1 (5 bases). V shed 5 bases and J shed 0 bases, with 10 bases lying between them. The CDR3 is made up of 14 amino acids. Germline CDR1 and CDR2: PRHDT and FYEKMQ (reference sequence).

V gene TRBV4-1 combines with J gene TRBJ1-5; 8 positions match TRBD1. V trimming: 5 bases; J trimming: 2 bases; junction bases outside the gene matches: 2. CDR1 is MGHRA and CDR2 is YSYEKL in the germline V gene. The CDR3 covers 14 residues. The CDR3 DNA sequence: TGCGCCAGCAGCACGACAGGGGGCAATCAGCCCCAGCATTTT. Its protein product is CASSTTGGNQPQHF.

This clone was counted between two and nine times. The V call is TRBV4-3, the J call TRBJ2-1; 10 nucleotides line up with TRBD2. Germline V lookup: CDR1 LGHNA, CDR2 YSLEER. J was trimmed by 9 bases and V by 2 bases; bases with no gene match: 4. The CDR3 covers 14 residues. CDR3 sequence: CASSQIAGGTEQFF. The CDR3, as DNA: TGCGCCAGCAGCCAAATAGCGGGAGGTACTGAGCAGTTCTTC.

V usage is TRBV5-1 and J usage is TRBJ2-7; D unclear. The CDR3 sequence is 13 residues long. Germline CDR1 reads SGHRS; CDR2 reads YFSETQ. V lost 2 bases, J lost 5 bases, and 11 bases lay in between. The CDR3 DNA reads as TGCGCCAGCAGCTTCGACTCGACGGACGAGCAGTACTTC. Protein: CASSFDSTDEQYF.

The chain is built from TRBV2 and TRBJ2-7; D is perhaps TRBD2 (6 bases). This CDR3 has 14 residues. V gave up 7 bases and J gave up 0 bases, with 13 bases separating them. The V gene's germline CDR1 is SNHLY and CDR2 FYNNEI. As DNA, the CDR3 is TGTGCCAGCATGGAGGGGCTGCTCTCCTACGAGCAGTACTTC. As protein: CASMEGLLSYEQYF.

The V gene is TRBV28, the J gene TRBJ2-7, with a tentative D call TRBD1 (6 bases). The length of the CDR3 is 14 residues. The germline V gene encodes CDR1 MDHEN and CDR2 SYDVKM. The V end was cut by 5 bases, the J end by 2 bases, with 13 bases between. CDR3 sequence reads: CASSPGTFTYEQYF. The CDR3 region has the DNA TGTGCCAGCAGTCCGGGGACATTTACCTACGAGCAGTACTTC.

V gene TRBV5-6 combines with J gene TRBJ2-7, with TRBD1 matching over 9 bases. With 4 bases clipped from V and 3 bases from J, the junction kept 8 bases outside the gene matches. CDR1 is SGHDT, CDR2 YYEEEE, per germline. This CDR3 region has 15 residues. DNA for the CDR3: TGTGCCAGCAGCCCAGGGACAGGGCAATACTACGAGCAGTACTTC. Protein: CASSPGTGQYYEQYF.

The J gene is TRBJ2-7, the V gene TRBV6-6; the match to TRBD2 covers 7 bases. With V trimmed by 4 bases and J by 5 bases, 2 bases remained unmatched. CDR1 and CDR2 from the germline V gene are MNHNY and SVGAGI (reference sequence). The CDR3 consists of 12 residues. The CDR3 here is CASSWEGHEQYF. CDR3 in DNA: TGTGCCAGCAGTTGGGAGGGGCACGAGCAGTACTTC.

J is TRBJ2-6 and V is TRBV5-1, with a possible D match to TRBD2 (5 bases). Germline assignment: CDR1 SGHRS and CDR2 YFSETQ. The CDR3 has 18 residues. V was clipped by 0 bases and J by 1 base, with 14 bases between them. The DNA for the CDR3 is TGCGCCAGCAGCTTGGCCGGTCTAGAGGGTTCTGGGGCCAACGTCCTGACTTTC. This translates into CASSLAGLEGSGANVLTF.

The J gene is TRBJ1-2, the V gene TRBV28; TRBD1 matches at 10 bases. The CDR3 consists of 13 residues. Trimming cost V 6 bases and J 7 bases; bases outside gene matches: 5. Germline V gives CDR1 MDHEN, CDR2 SYDVKM. The CDR3 bases are TGTGCCAGCAGCACCGGGACAGGGGTTGGCTACACCTTC. Its translation: CASSTGTGVGYTF.